What follows is one T cell receptor beta chain and its context. What it binds is not known. Other DNA variants within this sample encode the same CDR3. Primers: 60 Vbeta forward and 13 Jbeta reverse. Sequencing was performed with immunoSEQ multiplex PCR; in TCRdb, only in-frame clones are kept and a portion is missing. The sample includes roughly 60,000 clones, 65% to 80% seen only once; the top ten take 5.4%. Germline CDR1 SQVTM, CDR2 ANQGSEA. There are 15 residues in the CDR3. Trimming removed 4 bases at V and 2 bases at J, with 18 bases between. The data were obtained in a study of cytomegalovirus exposure and HLA in healthy donors. Findings and limits, study-wide: Previous analysis showed most TCR beta V segments were productive about 87% or about 30% of the time. Trimming of TCR beta V- and J-genes showed a link, identified in a later analysis, to a missense DCLRE1C variant. High specificity and sensitivity for cytomegalovirus status were reported for the classifier.

The V call is TRBV29-1, the J call TRBJ2-7; D unclear. Sequenced: PBMCs. The sequence came from a woman younger than 45 in good health and CMV-seronegative. The DNA of the CDR3 is TGCAGCGTTGTTCTCGAGGAAGAAACGGCCTACGAGCAGTACTTC. This sequence encodes CSVVLEEETAYEQYF.